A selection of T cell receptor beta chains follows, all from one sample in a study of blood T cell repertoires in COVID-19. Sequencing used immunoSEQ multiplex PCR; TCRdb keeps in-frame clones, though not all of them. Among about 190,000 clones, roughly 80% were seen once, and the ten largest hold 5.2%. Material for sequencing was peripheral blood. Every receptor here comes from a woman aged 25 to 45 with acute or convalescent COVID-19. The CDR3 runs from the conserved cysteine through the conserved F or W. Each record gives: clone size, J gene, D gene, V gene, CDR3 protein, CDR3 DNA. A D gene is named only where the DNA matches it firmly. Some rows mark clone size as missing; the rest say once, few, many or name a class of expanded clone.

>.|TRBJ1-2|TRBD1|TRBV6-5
CASRLQTGLIGGYTF
TGTGCCAGCAGACTCCAGACAGGGTTGATAGGGGGCTACACCTTC
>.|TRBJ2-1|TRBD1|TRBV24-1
CATSDSQGDPYNEQFF
TGTGCCACCAGTGATAGTCAGGGGGACCCTTACAATGAGCAGTTCTTC
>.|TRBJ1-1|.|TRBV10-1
CASSESGGHTEAFF
TGCGCCAGCAGTGAGTCCGGGGGGCACACTGAAGCTTTCTTT
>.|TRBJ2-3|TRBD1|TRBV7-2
CASSLEGAVGTDTQYF
TGTGCCAGCAGCTTAGAGGGGGCAGTCGGCACAGATACGCAGTATTTT
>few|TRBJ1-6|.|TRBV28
CASSLEGELYNSPLHF
TGTGCCAGCAGTTTGGAGGGAGAGCTCTATAATTCACCCCTCCACTTT
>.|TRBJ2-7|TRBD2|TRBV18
CASSPSGRSSYEQYF
TGTGCCAGCTCCCCTAGCGGGAGGAGCTCCTACGAGCAGTACTTC
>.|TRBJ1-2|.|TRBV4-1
CASSQETGYGYTF
TGCGCCAGCAGCCAAGAGACGGGATATGGCTACACCTTC
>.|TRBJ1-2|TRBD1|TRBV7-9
CASSSDRESFGYTF
TGTGCCAGCAGCTCGGACAGGGAGTCTTTTGGCTACACCTTC
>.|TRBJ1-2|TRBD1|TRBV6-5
CASSYRGTEAGHTF
TGTGCCAGCAGTTACCGTGGGACAGAGGCCGGCCACACCTTC
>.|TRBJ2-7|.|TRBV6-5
CASSPIRGASYEQYF
TGTGCCAGCAGTCCTATCAGGGGAGCGAGCTACGAGCAGTACTTC
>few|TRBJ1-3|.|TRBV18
CASSPSGAGGNTIYF
TGTGCCAGCTCGCCTTCAGGGGCTGGTGGAAACACCATATATTTT
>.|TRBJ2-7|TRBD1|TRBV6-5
CASRAGQGAYYEQYF
TGTGCCAGCAGGGCCGGACAGGGGGCGTACTACGAGCAGTACTTC
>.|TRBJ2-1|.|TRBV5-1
CASIHTSGTSSDEQFF
TGCGCCAGCATCCACACTTCCGGGACAAGTTCCGATGAGCAGTTCTTC
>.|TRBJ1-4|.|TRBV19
CASSRATGVWGATNEKLFF
TGTGCCAGTAGCAGAGCGACCGGGGTGTGGGGAGCAACTAATGAAAAACTGTTTTTT
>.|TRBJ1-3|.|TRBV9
CASSVAEGSGNTIYF
TGTGCCAGCAGCGTAGCAGAGGGTTCGGGAAACACCATATATTTT
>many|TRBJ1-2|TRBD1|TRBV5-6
CASGQGRNYGYTF
TGTGCCAGTGGACAGGGTCGGAACTATGGCTACACCTTC
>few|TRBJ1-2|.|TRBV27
CASSLSSNYGYTF
TGTGCCAGCAGTTTATCGAGTAACTATGGCTACACCTTC
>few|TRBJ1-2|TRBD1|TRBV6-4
CASSRTGTNGYTF
TGTGCCAGCAGCCGGACAGGGACGAATGGCTACACCTTC
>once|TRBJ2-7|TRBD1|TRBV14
CASSQDFATGRREQYF
TGTGCCAGCAGCCAAGACTTCGCGACAGGGCGGCGAGAGCAGTACTTC
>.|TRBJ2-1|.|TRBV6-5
CASSYSSYNEQFF
TGTGCCAGCAGTTACAGTAGTTACAATGAGCAGTTCTTC
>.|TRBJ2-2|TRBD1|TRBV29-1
CSVPGQGNTGELFF
TGCAGCGTGCCCGGACAGGGGAACACCGGGGAGCTGTTTTTT
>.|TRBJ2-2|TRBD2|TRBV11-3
CASSLGVRGGYPGELFF
TGTGCCAGCAGCTTAGGGGTGCGCGGGGGTTACCCCGGGGAGCTGTTTTTT
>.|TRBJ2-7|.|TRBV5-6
CASNLGGAHSYEQYF
TGTGCCAGCAACCTAGGGGGGGCACACTCCTACGAGCAGTACTTC
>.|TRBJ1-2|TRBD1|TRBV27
CASSPSTGPYGYTF
TGTGCCAGCAGTCCCTCGACAGGGCCCTATGGCTACACCTTC
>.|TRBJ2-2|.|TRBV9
CASSVVAYDTGELFF
TGTGCCAGCAGCGTTGTAGCGTACGACACCGGGGAGCTGTTTTTT
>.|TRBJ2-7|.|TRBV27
CASSFFRDGGEQYF
TGTGCCAGCAGTTTCTTCCGGGACGGGGGCGAGCAGTACTTC
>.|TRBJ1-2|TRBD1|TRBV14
CETVRDTGATNYGYTF
TGCGAAACAGTACGGGATACAGGGGCCACTAACTATGGCTACACCTTC
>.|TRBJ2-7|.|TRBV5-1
CASSLNRDYEQYF
TGCGCCAGCAGCTTAAACAGGGACTACGAGCAGTACTTC
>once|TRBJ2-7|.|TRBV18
CASSPIAVSRQGKDEQYF
TGTGCCAGCTCACCAATAGCAGTTTCGCGCCAGGGTAAGGACGAGCAGTACTTC
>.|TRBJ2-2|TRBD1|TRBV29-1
CSARTGGTGELFF
TGCAGCGCCCGGACAGGGGGGACCGGGGAGCTGTTTTTT
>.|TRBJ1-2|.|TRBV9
CASSVGQGTSLYGYTF
TGTGCCAGCAGCGTAGGCCAGGGGACTAGTCTTTATGGCTACACCTTC
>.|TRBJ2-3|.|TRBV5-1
CASSLFASPSTDTQYF
TGCGCCAGCAGCTTGTTCGCGAGTCCTAGCACAGATACGCAGTATTTT
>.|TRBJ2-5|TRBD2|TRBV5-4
CASSLVAGGRETQYF
TGTGCCAGCAGCTTGGTAGCGGGAGGGCGAGAGACCCAGTACTTC
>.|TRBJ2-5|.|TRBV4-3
CASSQGPGGEEETQYF
TGCGCCAGCAGCCAAGGACCTGGCGGGGAAGAAGAGACCCAGTACTTC
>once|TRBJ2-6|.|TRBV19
CASSKTPGTLRGANVLTF
TGTGCCAGTAGTAAGACCCCCGGGACACTTCGCGGGGCCAACGTCCTGACTTTC
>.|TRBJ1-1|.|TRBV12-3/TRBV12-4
CASSLSENTEAFF
TGTGCCAGCAGTCTTAGTGAGAACACTGAAGCTTTCTTT
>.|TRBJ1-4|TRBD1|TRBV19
CATETGGTKKLFF
TGTGCCACCGAGACAGGGGGAACGAAAAAACTGTTTTTT
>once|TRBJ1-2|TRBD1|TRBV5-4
CASSRGQGKDYGYTF
TGTGCCAGCAGCCGCGGACAGGGTAAAGACTATGGCTACACCTTC
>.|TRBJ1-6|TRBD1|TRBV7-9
CASSSTGGGRSPLHF
TGTGCCAGCAGTTCGACAGGGGGTGGCAGGTCACCCCTCCACTTT
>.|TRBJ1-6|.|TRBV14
CASSQFPSSPLHF
TGTGCCAGCAGCCAATTCCCGAGTTCACCCCTCCACTTT
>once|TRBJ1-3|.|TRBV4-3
CASSQESGSTIYF
TGCGCCAGCAGCCAAGAATCCGGGTCCACCATATATTTT
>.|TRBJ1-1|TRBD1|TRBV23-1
CASSQSARGVNTEAFF
TGCGCCAGCAGTCAATCGGCCAGGGGGGTCAACACTGAAGCTTTCTTT
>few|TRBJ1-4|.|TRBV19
CASSWGGTNEKLFF
TGTGCCAGTAGTTGGGGGGGAACTAATGAAAAACTGTTTTTT
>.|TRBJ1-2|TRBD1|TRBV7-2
CASSLAMDRSYGYTF
TGTGCCAGCAGCTTAGCGATGGACAGGAGCTATGGCTACACCTTC
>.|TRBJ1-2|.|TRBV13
CASSLGRTSYGYTF
TGTGCCAGCAGCTTAGGCAGAACGTCATATGGCTACACCTTC